One sample yielded the 15 T cell receptor beta chains listed below, sequenced in a study of CD8 T cells in Susac syndrome (dated by TCRdb to the late 2010s). The library was built by means of the immunoSEQ multiplex PCR assay. RNA was extracted using the RNeasy kit, and roughly 0.45 to 1 ug of the RNA was reverse transcribed with random hexamers. TCRdb took the public reads, trimmed them with fastp at Q25, ran MiXCR for clone calling and kept in-frame beta chains. All rows with the same CDR3 protein become a single entry with the most common DNA and genes. The sample profile shows a few hundred thousand distinct CDR3 sequences; around 95% of them were found once. The top ten constitute 0.06% to 0.08% of the sample. Sample: CD4+ T cells from PBMCs. The receptors derive from a human donor with multiple sclerosis.

The chain is built from TRBV20-1 and TRBJ1-6; D gene ambiguous. The CDR3 is 15 amino acids. Germline V gives CDR1 DFQATT, CDR2 SNEGSKA (reference sequence). V was cut by 3 bases and J by 0 bases, with 9 bases left in between. The CDR3 nucleotides are TGCAGTGCTAGGCGGGTCAGCTCCTATAATTCACCCCTCCACTTT. As protein: CSARRVSSYNSPLHF.

The chain uses TRBV3-1 and TRBJ2-2; tentatively, D is TRBD2 (5 bases). The germline V and J ends were trimmed by 0 bases and 1 base, with 9 bases remaining between them. CDR3 length: 16 residues. Germline V gives CDR1 LGHDT, CDR2 YNNKEL (reference sequence). CDR3 residues: CASSQDRGLNTGELFF. The CDR3 coding sequence is TGTGCCAGCAGCCAAGATCGGGGTCTGAACACCGGGGAGCTGTTTTTT.

This clonotype came up once. The rearrangement links TRBV7-9 to TRBJ2-7; 7 positions match TRBD1. J was trimmed by 3 bases and V by 5 bases; bases with no gene match: 7. CDR3 length equals 14 residues. Germline V CDR1 and CDR2: SEHNR, FQNEAQ (reference sequence). CDR3 protein: CASSRSGQLYEQYF. CDR3 bases: TGTGCCAGCAGCCGGTCGGGACAGCTCTACGAGCAGTACTTC.

The rearrangement joins TRBV5-1 to TRBJ1-4; perhaps TRBD1 as D (5 bases). The CDR3 has 15 amino acids. Trimming shortened V by 5 bases and J by 8 bases, and 19 bases separated the two germline ends. Germline V lookup: CDR1 SGHRS, CDR2 YFSETQ. CDR3 amino acids: CASSLSGRIEEKLFF. In DNA form, the CDR3 reads TGCGCCAGCAGTCTATCAGGGCGTATCGAGGAAAAACTGTTTTTT.

The chain combines TRBV18 with TRBJ2-5; D is unclear. The CDR3 extends over 12 amino acids. Germline lookup yields CDR1 KGHSH and CDR2 LQKENI. V was pared by 4 bases and J by 0 bases, with 3 bases between. This CDR3 is CASSQYQETQYF. The CDR3 DNA is TGTGCCAGCTCACAGTACCAAGAGACCCAGTACTTC.

The CDR3, as DNA: TGTGCCAGCAGTGAAGCGCGCCTAGCCGGAACCGGGGAGCTGTTTTTT. It is translated as CASSEARLAGTGELFF. The chain has TRBV6-1 and TRBJ2-2, with D perhaps TRBD2 (5 bases). Germline assignment: CDR1 MNHNS and CDR2 SASEGT. Trimming removed 0 bases from V and 5 bases from J, with 13 bases in between. CDR3 length equals 16 residues.

This chain connects TRBV7-2 to TRBJ2-1; 10 nucleotides line up with TRBD2. In germline, CDR1 is SGHTA, CDR2 FQGNSA. With V trimmed by 1 base and J by 9 bases, 6 bases remained unmatched. The CDR3 extends over 15 amino acids. The CDR3 region has the DNA TGTGCCAGCAGCTTAGAAGGACTAGCGGTTCGTGAGCAGTTCTTC. This encodes CASSLEGLAVREQFF.

The chain recombines TRBV29-1 with TRBJ2-5; tentatively, D is TRBD2 (5 bases). Germline values: CDR1 SQVTM, CDR2 ANQGSEA. The length of the CDR3 is 10 residues. Trimming shortened V by 8 bases and J by 5 bases, and 9 bases separated the two germline ends. Written as DNA, the CDR3 is TGCAGCTTCCGCGGGGAGACCCAGTACTTC. Its translation is CSFRGETQYF.

The chain joins TRBV28 to TRBJ1-3; the D is unclear. V dropped 6 bases and J dropped 0 bases, with 9 bases sitting between them. The CDR3 has 14 amino acids. The germline CDR1 and CDR2 sequences are MDHEN and SYDVKM. The DNA of the CDR3 is TGTGCCAGCAGCTCCGGACGCTCTGGAAACACCATATATTTT. It is translated as CASSSGRSGNTIYF.

Regarding this clonotype: Mismatch with germline at one junction end may stem from a read error. The chain combines TRBV4-1 with TRBJ1-5, with D tentatively TRBD1 (5 bases). The CDR3 is 13 residues long. The germline V gene encodes CDR1 MGHRA and CDR2 YSYEKL. The CDR3 is CASSRIPGPVSDF. CDR3 sequence (DNA): TGCGCCAGCAGCCGCATCCCGGGGCCCGTCTCGGATTTT.

The CDR3: CASKPREDTQYF. CDR3 DNA sequence: TGTGCCAGCAAGCCAAGAGAGGATACGCAGTATTTT. The chain is built from TRBV6-4 and TRBJ2-3; D is ambiguous. Germline loops: CDR1 MRHNA, CDR2 SNTAGT. The CDR3 length is 12 residues. The V and J ends lost 7 bases and 6 bases respectively, with 11 bases between them.

This chain links TRBV7-2 with TRBJ2-5, with 11 bases identical to TRBD2. Germline CDR1 and CDR2: SGHTA and FQGNSA. This CDR3 has 18 residues. V shed 1 base, J shed 4 bases, and the junction held 11 bases outside the gene matches. The CDR3 here is CASSLEGLAGGFGETQYF. The CDR3 DNA reads TGTGCCAGCAGCTTAGAAGGGCTAGCGGGGGGTTTCGGAGAGACCCAGTACTTC. Combining the CDR3 with reference TRBV7-2 and TRBJ2-5 gives the whole variable domain GAGVSQSPSNKVTEKGKDVELRCDPISGHTALYWYRQSLGQGLEFLIYFQGNSAPDKSGLPSDRFSAERTGGSVSTLTIQRTQQEDSAVYLCASSLEGLAGGFGETQYFGPGTRLLVL.

V gene TRBV19 combines with J gene TRBJ2-2; TRBD1 is a possible D gene (6 bases). Germline CDR1 reads LNHDA; CDR2 reads SQIVND (reference sequence). V shed 4 bases and J shed 1 base, with 10 bases lying between them. The CDR3 loop spans 15 amino acids. The CDR3 reads CASSSRGKNTGELFF. In nucleotides, the CDR3 is TGTGCCAGTAGTAGCAGGGGAAAGAACACCGGGGAGCTGTTTTTT.

This clonotype occurred once. CDR3 sequence (DNA): TGTGCCAGCAGCCAACTGACAGGGGATAATTCACCCCTCCACTTT. This gives the protein CASSQLTGDNSPLHF. The genes are TRBV3-1 and TRBJ1-6; 8 nucleotides agree with TRBD1. The germline gives CDR1 LGHDT, CDR2 YNNKEL (reference sequence). The CDR3 runs 15 residues. Losses at the gene ends were 2 bases for V and 5 bases for J; bases not matched to a gene: 2.

The chain combines TRBV29-1 with TRBJ2-1; 7 nucleotides line up with TRBD1. The V segment lost 3 bases and the J segment 5 bases; nucleotides outside the gene matches: 7. Germline CDR1 and CDR2: SQVTM and ANQGSEA. The CDR3 contains 14 residues. The CDR3: CSVDPRDSDNEQFF. CDR3 nucleotides: TGCAGCGTTGATCCCCGGGACAGTGACAATGAGCAGTTCTTC.